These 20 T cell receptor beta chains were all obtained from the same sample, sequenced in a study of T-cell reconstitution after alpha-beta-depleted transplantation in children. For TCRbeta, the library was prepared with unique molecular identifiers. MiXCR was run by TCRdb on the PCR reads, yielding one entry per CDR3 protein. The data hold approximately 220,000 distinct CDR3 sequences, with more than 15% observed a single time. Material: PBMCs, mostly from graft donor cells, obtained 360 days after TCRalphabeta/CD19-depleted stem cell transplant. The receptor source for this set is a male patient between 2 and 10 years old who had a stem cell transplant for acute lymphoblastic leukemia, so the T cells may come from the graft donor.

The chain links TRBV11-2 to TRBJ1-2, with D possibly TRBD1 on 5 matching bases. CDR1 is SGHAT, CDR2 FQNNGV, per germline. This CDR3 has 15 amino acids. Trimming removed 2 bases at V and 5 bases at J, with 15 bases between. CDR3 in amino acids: CASSLFHRRLYGYTF. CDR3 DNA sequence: TGTGCCAGCAGCTTATTTCACAGGCGTTTATATGGCTACACCTTC.

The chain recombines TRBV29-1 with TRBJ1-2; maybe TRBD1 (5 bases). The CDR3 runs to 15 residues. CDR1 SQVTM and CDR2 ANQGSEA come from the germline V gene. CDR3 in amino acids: CTAGLGVGTNYGYTF. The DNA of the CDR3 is TGCACCGCAGGGTTAGGGGTCGGAACTAACTATGGCTACACCTTC.

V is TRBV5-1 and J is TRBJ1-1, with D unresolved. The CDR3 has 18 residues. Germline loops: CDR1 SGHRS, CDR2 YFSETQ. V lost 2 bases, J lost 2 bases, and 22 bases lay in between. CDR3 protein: CASSFSGPPILANTEAFF. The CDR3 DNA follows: TGCGCCAGCAGCTTTTCGGGCCCTCCCATCCTAGCCAACACTGAAGCTTTCTTT.

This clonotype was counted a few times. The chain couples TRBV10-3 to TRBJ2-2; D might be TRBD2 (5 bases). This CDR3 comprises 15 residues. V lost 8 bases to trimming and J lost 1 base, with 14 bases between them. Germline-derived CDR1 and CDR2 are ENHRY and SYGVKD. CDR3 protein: CAIRVGGENTGELFF. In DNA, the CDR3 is TGTGCCATCCGGGTTGGAGGAGAGAACACCGGGGAGCTGTTTTTT.

The CDR3 sequence is CASSTPSGGAYEQYF. The CDR3 DNA reads TGTGCCAGCAGCACCCCTAGCGGGGGGGCCTACGAGCAGTACTTC. The V and J genes are TRBV7-2 and TRBJ2-7; the match to TRBD2 covers 12 bases. CDR1 is SGHTA, CDR2 FQGNSA, per germline. Germline trimming cut 5 bases from V and 2 bases from J; bases unmatched to any gene: 4. The CDR3 consists of 15 residues.

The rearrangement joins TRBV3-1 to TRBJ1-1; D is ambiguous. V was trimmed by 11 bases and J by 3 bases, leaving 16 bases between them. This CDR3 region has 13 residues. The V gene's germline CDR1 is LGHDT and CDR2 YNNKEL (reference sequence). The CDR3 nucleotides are TGTGCCTGCTGTTCGTTAGCCCACACTGAAGCTTTCTTT. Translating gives CACCSLAHTEAFF.

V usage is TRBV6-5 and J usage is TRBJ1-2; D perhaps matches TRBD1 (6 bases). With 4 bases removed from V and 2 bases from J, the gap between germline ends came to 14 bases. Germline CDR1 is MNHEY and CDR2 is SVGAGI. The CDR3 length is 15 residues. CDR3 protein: CASSSGGTLNYGYTF. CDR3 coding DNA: TGTGCCAGCAGTTCCGGGGGCACCTTAAACTATGGCTACACCTTC.

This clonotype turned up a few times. The CDR3: CASSYSGTGVRYIQYF. The CDR3 coding sequence is TGTGCCAGCAGTTACTCGGGGACAGGGGTTCGGTACATTCAGTACTTC. The V gene is TRBV6-5, the J gene TRBJ2-4; 10 nucleotides align to TRBD1. V lost 0 bases to trimming and J lost 8 bases; unmatched junction nucleotides: 7. The CDR3 runs 16 residues. The germline V gene has CDR1 MNHEY and CDR2 SVGAGI.

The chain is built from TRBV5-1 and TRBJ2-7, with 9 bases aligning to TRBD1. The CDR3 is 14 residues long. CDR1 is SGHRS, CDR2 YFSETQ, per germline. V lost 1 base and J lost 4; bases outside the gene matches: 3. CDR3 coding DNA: TGCGCCAGCAGCTTGTGGGACAGGGCATACGAGCAGTACTTC. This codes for CASSLWDRAYEQYF.

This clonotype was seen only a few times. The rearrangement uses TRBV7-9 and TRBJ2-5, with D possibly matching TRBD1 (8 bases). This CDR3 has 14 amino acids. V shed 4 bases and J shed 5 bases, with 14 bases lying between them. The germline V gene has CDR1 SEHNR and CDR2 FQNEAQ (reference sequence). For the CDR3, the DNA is TGTGCCAGCAGCTCTACAGGGGGGGAGGAGACCCAGTACTTC. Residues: CASSSTGGEETQYF.

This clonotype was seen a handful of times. CDR3 loop: CASSPPQGPSYNEQFF. In DNA form, the CDR3 reads TGTGCCAGCAGTCCCCCACAGGGGCCCTCCTACAATGAGCAGTTCTTC. V is TRBV12-3 or TRBV12-4 and J is TRBJ2-1, with TRBD1 identical over 7 bases. The CDR3 runs to 16 residues. Trimming took 5 bases from V and 0 from J; bases not matched to a gene: 7.

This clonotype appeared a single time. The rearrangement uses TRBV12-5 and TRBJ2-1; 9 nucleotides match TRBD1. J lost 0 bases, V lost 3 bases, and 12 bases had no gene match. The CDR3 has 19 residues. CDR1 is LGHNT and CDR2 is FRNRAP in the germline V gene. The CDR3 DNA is TGTGCTAGTGGTTTACACAGGGGGCTTTCACTCCCCTCCTACAATGAGCAGTTCTTC. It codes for CASGLHRGLSLPSYNEQFF.

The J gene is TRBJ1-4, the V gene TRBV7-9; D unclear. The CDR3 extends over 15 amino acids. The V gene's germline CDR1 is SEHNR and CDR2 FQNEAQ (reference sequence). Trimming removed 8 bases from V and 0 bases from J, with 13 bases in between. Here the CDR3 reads CASCGRVATNEKLFF. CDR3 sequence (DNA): TGTGCCAGCTGCGGGCGGGTTGCAACTAATGAAAAACTGTTTTTT.

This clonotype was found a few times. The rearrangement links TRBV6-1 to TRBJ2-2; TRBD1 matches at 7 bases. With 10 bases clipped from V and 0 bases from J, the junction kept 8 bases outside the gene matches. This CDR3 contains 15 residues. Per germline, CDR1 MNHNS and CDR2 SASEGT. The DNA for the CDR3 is TGTGCCACCTCCAGACAGGGAACGAACACCGGGGAGCTGTTTTTT. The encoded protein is CATSRQGTNTGELFF.

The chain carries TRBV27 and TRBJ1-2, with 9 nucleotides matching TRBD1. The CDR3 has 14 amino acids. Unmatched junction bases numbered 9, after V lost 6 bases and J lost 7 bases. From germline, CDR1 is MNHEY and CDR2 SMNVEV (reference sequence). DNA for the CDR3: TGTGCCAGCAGCCGGGGACAGGGAATAGCTGGCTACACCTTC. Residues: CASSRGQGIAGYTF.

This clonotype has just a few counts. CDR3 amino acids: CASSQDSAGDTDTQYF. The CDR3 nucleotides read TGTGCCAGCAGCCAAGATTCGGCGGGGGACACAGATACGCAGTATTTT. The chain has TRBV4-2 and TRBJ2-3; 7 bases match TRBD2. In germline, CDR1 is LGHNA, CDR2 YNFKEQ. The J segment lost 2 bases and the V segment lost 0 bases, leaving 5 bases of the junction unmatched. The CDR3 totals 16 residues.

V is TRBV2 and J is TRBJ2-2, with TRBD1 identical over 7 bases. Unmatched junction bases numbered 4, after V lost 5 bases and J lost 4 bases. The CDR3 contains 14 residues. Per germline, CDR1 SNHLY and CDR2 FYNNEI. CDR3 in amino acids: CASSPRTGTGELFF. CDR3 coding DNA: TGTGCCAGCAGTCCACGGACAGGCACCGGGGAGCTGTTTTTT.

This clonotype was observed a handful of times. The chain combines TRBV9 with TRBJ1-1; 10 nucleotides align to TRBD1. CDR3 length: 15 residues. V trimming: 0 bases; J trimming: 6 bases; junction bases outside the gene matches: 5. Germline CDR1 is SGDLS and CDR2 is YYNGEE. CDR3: CASSVAGGQGPEAFF. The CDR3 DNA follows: TGTGCCAGCAGCGTAGCTGGGGGACAGGGGCCTGAAGCTTTCTTT.

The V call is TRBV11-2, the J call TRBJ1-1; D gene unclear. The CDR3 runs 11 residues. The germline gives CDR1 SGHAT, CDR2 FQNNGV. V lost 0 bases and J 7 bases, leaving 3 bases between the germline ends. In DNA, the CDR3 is TGTGCCAGCAGCTTAGAGTTTGAAGCTTTCTTT. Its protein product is CASSLEFEAFF. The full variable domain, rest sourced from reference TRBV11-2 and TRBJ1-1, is EAGVAQSPRYKIIEKRQSVAFWCNPISGHATLYWYQQILGQGPKLLIQFQNNGVVDDSQLPKDRFSAERLKGVDSTLKIQPAKLEDSAVYLCASSLEFEAFFGQGTRLTVV.

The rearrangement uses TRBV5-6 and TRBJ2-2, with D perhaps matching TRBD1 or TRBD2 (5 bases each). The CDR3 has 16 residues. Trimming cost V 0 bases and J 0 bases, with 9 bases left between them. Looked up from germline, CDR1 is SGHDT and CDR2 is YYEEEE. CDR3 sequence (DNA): TGTGCCAGCAGCTTGGCGGGGACGGCGAACACCGGGGAGCTGTTTTTT. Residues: CASSLAGTANTGELFF.